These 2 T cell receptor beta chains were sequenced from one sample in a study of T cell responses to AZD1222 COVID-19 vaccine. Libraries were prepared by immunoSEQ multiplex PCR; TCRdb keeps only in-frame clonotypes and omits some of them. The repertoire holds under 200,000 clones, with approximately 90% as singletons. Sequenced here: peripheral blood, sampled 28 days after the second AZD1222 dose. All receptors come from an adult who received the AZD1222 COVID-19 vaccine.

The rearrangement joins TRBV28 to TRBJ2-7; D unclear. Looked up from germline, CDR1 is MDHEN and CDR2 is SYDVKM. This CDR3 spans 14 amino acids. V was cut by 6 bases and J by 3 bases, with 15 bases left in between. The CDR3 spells CASSRVVGNYEQYF. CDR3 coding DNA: TGTGCCAGCAGCCGAGTTGTAGGAAACTACGAGCAGTACTTC. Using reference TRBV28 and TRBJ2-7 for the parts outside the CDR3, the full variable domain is DVKVTQSSRYLVKRTGEKVFLECVQDMDHENMFWYRQDPGLGLRLIYFSYDVKMKEKGDIPEGYSVSREKKERFSLILESASTNQTSMYLCASSRVVGNYEQYFGPGTRLTVT.

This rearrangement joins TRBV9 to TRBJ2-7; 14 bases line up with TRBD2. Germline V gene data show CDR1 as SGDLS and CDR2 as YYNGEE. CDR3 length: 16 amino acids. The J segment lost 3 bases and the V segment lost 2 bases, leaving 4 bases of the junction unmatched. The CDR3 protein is CASSVGTSGSFYEQYF. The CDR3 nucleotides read TGTGCCAGCAGCGTCGGGACTAGCGGGAGTTTCTACGAGCAGTACTTC.